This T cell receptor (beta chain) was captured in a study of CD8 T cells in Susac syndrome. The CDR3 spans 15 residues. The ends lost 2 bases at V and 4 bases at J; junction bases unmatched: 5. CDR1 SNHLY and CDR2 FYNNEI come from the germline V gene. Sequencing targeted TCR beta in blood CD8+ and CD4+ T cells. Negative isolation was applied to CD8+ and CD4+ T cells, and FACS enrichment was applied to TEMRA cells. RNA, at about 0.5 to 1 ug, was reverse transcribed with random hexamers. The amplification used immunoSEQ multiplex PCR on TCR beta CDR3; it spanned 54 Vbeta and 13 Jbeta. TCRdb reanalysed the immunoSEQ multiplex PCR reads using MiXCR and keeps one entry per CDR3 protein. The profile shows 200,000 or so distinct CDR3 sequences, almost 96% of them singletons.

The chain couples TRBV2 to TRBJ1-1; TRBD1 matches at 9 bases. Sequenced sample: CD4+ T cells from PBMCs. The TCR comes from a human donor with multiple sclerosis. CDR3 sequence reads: CASSELGTGSTEAFF. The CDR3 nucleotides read TGTGCCAGCAGTGAATTAGGGACAGGGTCCACTGAAGCTTTCTTT.